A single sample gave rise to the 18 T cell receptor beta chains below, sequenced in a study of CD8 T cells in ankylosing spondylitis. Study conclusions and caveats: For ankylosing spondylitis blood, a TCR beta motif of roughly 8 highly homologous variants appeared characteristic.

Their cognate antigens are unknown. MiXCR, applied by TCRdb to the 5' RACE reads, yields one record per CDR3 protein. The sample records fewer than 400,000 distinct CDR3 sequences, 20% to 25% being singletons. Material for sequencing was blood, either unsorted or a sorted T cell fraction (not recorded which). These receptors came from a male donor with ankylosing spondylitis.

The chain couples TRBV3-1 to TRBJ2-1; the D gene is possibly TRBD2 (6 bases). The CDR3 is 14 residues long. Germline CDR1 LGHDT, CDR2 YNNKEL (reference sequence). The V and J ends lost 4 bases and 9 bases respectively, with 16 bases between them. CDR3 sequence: CASSPRGGGGEQFF. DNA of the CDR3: TGTGCCAGCAGCCCGCGGGGCGGTGGTGGTGAGCAGTTCTTC.

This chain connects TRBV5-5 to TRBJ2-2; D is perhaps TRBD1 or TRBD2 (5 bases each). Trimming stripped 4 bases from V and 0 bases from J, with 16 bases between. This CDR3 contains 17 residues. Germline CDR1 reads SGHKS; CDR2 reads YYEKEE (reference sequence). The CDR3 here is CASSLGPDLANTGELFF. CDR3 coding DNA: TGTGCCAGCAGCCTGGGACCAGACCTCGCGAACACCGGGGAGCTGTTTTTT.

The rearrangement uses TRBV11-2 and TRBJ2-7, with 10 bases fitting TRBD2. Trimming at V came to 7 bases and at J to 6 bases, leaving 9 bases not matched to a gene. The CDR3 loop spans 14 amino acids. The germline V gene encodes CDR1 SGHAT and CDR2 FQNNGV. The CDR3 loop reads CASTLAGVSREQYF. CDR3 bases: TGTGCCAGCACCCTAGCGGGAGTGAGCCGCGAGCAGTACTTC.

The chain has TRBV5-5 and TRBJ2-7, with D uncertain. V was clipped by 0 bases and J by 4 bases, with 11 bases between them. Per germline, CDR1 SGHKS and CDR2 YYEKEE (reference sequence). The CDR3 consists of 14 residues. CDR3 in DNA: TGTGCCAGCAGCTTGGTGCAGTACACTTACGAGCAGTACTTC. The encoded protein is CASSLVQYTYEQYF.

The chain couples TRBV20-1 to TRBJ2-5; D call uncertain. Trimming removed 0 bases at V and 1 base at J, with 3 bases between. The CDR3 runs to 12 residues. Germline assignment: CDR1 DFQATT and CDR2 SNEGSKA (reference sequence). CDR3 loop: CSARDPQETQYF. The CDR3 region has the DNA TGCAGTGCTAGAGATCCCCAAGAGACCCAGTACTTC.

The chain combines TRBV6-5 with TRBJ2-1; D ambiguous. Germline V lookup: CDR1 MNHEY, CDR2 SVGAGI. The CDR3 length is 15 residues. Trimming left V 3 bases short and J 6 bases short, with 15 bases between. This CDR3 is CASSYRRTGLNEQFF. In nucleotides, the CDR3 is TGTGCCAGCAGTTATAGAAGGACCGGCCTCAATGAGCAGTTCTTC.

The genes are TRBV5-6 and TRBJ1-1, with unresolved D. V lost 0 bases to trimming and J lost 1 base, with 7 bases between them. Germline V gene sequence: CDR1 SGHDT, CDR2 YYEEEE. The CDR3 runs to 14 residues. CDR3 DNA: TGTGCCAGCAGCTTGGTGTTTAGGAACACTGAAGCTTTCTTT. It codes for CASSLVFRNTEAFF.

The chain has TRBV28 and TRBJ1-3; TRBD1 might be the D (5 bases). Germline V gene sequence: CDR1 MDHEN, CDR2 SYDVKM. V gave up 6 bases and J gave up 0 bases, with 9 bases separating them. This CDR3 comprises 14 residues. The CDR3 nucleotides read TGTGCCAGCAGCAGACAGTTCTCTGGAAACACCATATATTTT. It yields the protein CASSRQFSGNTIYF.

CDR3 protein: CASSLPGQGNEKLFF. The DNA for the CDR3 is TGTGCCAGCAGCCTTCCGGGACAGGGTAATGAAAAACTGTTTTTT. J is TRBJ1-4 and V is TRBV5-5; 9 nucleotides line up with TRBD1. The V segment lost 4 bases and the J segment 4 bases; nucleotides outside the gene matches: 5. The CDR3 runs 15 residues. Germline CDR1 and CDR2: SGHKS and YYEKEE (reference sequence).

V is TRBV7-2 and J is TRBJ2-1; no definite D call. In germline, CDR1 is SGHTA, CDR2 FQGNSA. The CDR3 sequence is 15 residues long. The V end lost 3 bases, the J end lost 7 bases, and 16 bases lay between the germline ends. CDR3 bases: TGTGCCAGCAGCTTCGCCCCAACTAACCAGAATGAGCAGTTCTTC. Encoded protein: CASSFAPTNQNEQFF.

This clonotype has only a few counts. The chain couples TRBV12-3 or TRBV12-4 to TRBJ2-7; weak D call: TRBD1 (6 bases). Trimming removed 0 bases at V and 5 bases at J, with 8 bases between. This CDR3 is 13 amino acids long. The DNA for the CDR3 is TGTGCCAGCAGTTTAGCCAGGGGCCACGAGCAGTACTTC. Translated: CASSLARGHEQYF.

The CDR3 DNA follows: TGTGCCAGCAGCTTCAATGCGGGAGCCGGGGAGCTGTTTTTT. Its protein is CASSFNAGAGELFF. The gene calls are TRBV7-9 and TRBJ2-2; TRBD2 matches 7 bases. The CDR3 sequence is 14 residues long. Germline-derived CDR1 and CDR2 are SEHNR and FQNEAQ (reference sequence). J was trimmed by 6 bases and V by 3 bases; bases with no gene match: 4.

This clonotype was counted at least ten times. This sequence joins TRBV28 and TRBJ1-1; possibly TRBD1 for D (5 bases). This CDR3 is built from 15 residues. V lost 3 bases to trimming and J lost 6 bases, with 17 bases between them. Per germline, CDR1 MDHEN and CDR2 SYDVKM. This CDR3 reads CASSFLAGWDSEAFF. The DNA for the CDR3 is TGTGCCAGCAGTTTCCTTGCCGGGTGGGACTCTGAAGCTTTCTTT.

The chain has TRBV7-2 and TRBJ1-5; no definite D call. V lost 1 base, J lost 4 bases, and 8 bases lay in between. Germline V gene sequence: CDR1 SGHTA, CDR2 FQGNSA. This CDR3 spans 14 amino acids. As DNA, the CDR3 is TGTGCCAGCAGCTTAGACTACAGAAATCAGCCCCAGCATTTT. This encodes CASSLDYRNQPQHF. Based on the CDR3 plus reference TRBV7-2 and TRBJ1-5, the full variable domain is GAGVSQSPSNKVTEKGKDVELRCDPISGHTALYWYRQSLGQGLEFLIYFQGNSAPDKSGLPSDRFSAERTGGSVSTLTIQRTQQEDSAVYLCASSLDYRNQPQHFGDGTRLSIL.

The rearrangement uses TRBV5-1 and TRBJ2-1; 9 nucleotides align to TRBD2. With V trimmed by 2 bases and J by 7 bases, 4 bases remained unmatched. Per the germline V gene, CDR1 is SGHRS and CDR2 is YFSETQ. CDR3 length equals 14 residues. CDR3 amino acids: CASSLRGRENEQFF. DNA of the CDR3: TGCGCCAGCAGCTTACGCGGGAGGGAGAATGAGCAGTTCTTC.

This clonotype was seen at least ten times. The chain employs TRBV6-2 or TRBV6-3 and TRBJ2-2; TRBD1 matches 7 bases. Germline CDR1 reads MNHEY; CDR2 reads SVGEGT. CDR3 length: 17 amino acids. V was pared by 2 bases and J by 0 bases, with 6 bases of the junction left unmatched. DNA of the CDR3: TGTGCCAGCAGTTACCAGGGGGTGTCCACGAACACCGGGGAGCTGTTTTTT. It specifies CASSYQGVSTNTGELFF.

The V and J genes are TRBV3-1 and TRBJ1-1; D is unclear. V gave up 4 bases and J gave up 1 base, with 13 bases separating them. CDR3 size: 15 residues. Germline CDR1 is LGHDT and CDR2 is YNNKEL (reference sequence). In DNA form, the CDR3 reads TGTGCCAGCAGCCTCCAGGCAGGCGGGAACACTGAAGCTTTCTTT. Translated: CASSLQAGGNTEAFF.

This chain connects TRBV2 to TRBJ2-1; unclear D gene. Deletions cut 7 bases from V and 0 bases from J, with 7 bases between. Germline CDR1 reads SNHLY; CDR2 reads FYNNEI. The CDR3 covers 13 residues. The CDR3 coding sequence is TGTGCCAGCACCTCCAACTCCTACAATGAGCAGTTCTTC. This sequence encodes CASTSNSYNEQFF.